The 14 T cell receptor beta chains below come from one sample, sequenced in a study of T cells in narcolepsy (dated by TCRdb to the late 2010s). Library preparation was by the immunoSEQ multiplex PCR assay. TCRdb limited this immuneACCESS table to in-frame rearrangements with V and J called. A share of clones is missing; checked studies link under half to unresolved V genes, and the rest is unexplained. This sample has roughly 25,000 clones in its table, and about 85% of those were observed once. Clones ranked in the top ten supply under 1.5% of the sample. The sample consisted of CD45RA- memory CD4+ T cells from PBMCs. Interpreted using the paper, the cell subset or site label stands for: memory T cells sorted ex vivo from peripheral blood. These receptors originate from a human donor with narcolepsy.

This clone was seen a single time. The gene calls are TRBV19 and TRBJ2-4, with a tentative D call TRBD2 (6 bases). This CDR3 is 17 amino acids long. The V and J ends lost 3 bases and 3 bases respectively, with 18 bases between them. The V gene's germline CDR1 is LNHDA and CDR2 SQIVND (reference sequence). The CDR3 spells CASSIGMAGRNKNIQYF. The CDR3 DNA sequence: TGTGCCAGTAGTATTGGTATGGCGGGGAGAAACAAAAACATTCAGTACTTC.

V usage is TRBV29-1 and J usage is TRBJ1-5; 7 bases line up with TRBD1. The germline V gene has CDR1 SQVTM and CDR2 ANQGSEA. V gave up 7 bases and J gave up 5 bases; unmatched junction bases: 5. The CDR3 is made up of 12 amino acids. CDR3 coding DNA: TGCAGCGCTACTACAGGGGATCAGCCCCAGCATTTT. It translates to CSATTGDQPQHF.

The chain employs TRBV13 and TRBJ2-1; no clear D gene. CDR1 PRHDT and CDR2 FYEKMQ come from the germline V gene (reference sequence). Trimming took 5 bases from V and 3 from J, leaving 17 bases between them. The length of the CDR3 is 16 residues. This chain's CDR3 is CASSPSWSRVYNEQFF. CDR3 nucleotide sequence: TGTGCCAGCAGCCCGTCCTGGAGTCGGGTCTACAATGAGCAGTTCTTC.

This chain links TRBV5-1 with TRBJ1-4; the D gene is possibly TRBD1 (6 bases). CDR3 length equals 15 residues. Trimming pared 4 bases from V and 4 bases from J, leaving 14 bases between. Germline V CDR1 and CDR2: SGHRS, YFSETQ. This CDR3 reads CASSRVGGDNEKLFF. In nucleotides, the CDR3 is TGCGCCAGCAGCCGCGTAGGGGGGGATAATGAAAAACTGTTTTTT.

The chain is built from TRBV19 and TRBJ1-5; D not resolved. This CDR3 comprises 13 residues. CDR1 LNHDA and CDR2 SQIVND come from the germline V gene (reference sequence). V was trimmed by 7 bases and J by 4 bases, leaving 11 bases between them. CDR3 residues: CASKIGGNQPQHF. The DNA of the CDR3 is TGTGCCAGTAAAATCGGAGGAAATCAGCCCCAGCATTTT.

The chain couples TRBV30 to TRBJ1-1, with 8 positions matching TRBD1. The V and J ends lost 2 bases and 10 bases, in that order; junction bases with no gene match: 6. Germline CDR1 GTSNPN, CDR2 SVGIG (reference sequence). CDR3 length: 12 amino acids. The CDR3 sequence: CAWSPGGRGAFF. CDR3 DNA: TGTGCCTGGAGTCCAGGGGGCAGAGGAGCTTTCTTT. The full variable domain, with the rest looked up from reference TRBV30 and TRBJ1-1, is SQTIHQWPATLVQPVGSPLSLECTVEGTSNPNLYWYRQAAGRGLQLLFYSVGIGQISSEVPQNLSASRPQDRQFILSSKKLLLSDSGFYLCAWSPGGRGAFFGQGTRLTVV.

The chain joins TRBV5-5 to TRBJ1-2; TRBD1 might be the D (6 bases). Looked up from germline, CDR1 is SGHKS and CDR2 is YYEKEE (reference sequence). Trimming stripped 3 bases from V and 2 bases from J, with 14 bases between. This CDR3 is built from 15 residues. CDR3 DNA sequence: TGTGCCAGCAGCTGGAGGAGGACAGACAACTATGGCTACACCTTC. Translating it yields CASSWRRTDNYGYTF.

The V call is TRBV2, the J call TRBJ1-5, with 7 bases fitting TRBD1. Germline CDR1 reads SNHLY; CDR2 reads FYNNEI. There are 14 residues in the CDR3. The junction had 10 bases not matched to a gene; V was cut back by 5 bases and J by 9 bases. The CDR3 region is CASSRDRDERPQHF. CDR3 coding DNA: TGTGCCAGCAGTCGTGACAGGGATGAGCGGCCCCAGCATTTT.

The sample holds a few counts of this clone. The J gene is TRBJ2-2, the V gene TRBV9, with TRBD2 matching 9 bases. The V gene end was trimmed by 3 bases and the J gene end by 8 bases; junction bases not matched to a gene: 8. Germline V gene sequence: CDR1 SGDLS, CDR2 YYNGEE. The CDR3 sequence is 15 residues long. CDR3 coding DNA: TGTGCCAGCAGCGGTGGGTTAGCGGGAGAGGGGGAGCTGTTTTTT. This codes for CASSGGLAGEGELFF.

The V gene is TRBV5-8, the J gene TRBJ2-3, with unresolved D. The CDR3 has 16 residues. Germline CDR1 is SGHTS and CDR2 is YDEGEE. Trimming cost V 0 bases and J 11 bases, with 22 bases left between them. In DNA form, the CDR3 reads TGTGCCAGCAGCTTGGCCGTAGCCCACTCTTTGATTATGCAGTATTTT. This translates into CASSLAVAHSLIMQYF.

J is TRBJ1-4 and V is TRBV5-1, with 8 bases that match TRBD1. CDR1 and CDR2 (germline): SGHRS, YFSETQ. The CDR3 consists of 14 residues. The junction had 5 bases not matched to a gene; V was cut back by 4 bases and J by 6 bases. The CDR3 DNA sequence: TGCGCCAGCAGCGCGGGACAGGATTATGAAAAACTGTTTTTT. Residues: CASSAGQDYEKLFF.

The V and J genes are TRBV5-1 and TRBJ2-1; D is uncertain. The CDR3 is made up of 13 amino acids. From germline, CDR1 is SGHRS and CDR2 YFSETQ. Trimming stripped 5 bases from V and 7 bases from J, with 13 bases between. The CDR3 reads CASSRGDWNEQFF. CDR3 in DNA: TGCGCCAGCAGTCGAGGAGATTGGAATGAGCAGTTCTTC.

Here the CDR3 DNA reads TGTGCCTGGAGGGGGGGGAGTTTGGGGCAAGAGACCCAGTACTTC. Protein: CAWRGGSLGQETQYF. This rearrangement joins TRBV30 to TRBJ2-5; 7 bases are a match to TRBD2. This CDR3 spans 15 amino acids. The germline V gene has CDR1 GTSNPN and CDR2 SVGIG (reference sequence). J was trimmed by 2 bases and V by 3 bases; bases with no gene match: 9.

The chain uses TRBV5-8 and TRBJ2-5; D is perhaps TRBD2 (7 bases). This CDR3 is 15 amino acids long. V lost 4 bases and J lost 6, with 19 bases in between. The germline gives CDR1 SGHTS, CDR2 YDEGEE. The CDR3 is CASSGMSGTTQTQYF. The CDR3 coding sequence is TGTGCCAGCAGCGGAATGAGCGGGACAACTCAGACCCAGTACTTC.